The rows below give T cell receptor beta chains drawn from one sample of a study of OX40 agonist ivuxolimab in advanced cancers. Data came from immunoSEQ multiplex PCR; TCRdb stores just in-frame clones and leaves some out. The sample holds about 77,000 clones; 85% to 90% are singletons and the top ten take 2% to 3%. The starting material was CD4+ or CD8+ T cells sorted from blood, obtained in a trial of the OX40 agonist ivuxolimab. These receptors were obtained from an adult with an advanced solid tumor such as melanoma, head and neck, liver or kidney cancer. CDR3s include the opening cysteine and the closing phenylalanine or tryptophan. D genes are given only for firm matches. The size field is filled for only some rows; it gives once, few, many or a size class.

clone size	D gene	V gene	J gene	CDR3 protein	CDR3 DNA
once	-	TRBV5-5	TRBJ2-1	CASSINRRVSLYNEQFF	TGTGCCAGCAGCATAAATCGACGGGTAAGCCTCTACAATGAGCAGTTCTTC
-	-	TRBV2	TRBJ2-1	CARGRNEQFF	TGTGCCAGAGGTAGGAATGAGCAGTTCTTC
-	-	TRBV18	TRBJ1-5	CASSPNPDQPQHF	TGTGCCAGCTCACCAAATCCCGATCAGCCCCAGCATTTT
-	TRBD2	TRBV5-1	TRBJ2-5	CASSYGTSGGQETQYF	TGCGCCAGCAGCTACGGGACTAGCGGGGGCCAAGAGACCCAGTACTTC
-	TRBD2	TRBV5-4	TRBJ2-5	CASSLRLAGEETQYF	TGTGCCAGCAGCTTGAGGCTAGCGGGAGAAGAGACCCAGTACTTC
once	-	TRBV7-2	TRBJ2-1	CASSLETHSEQFF	TGTGCCAGCAGCTTAGAGACTCATTCTGAGCAGTTCTTC
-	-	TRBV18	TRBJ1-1	CASSPVQTNTEAFF	TGTGCCAGCTCACCAGTCCAGACGAACACTGAAGCTTTCTTT
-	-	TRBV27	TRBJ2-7	CASSLSRVSYEQYF	TGTGCCAGCAGTTTAAGCCGGGTATCCTACGAGCAGTACTTC
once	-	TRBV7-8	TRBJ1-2	CASSLRNSPGFYGYTF	TGTGCCAGCAGCTTGCGAAACAGCCCAGGGTTCTATGGCTACACCTTC
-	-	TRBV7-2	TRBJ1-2	CASSLQQLGGGIDGYTF	TGTGCCAGCAGCCTACAACAACTGGGGGGCGGGATCGATGGCTACACCTTC
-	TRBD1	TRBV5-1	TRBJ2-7	CASSEQGSSYEQYF	TGCGCCAGCAGCGAACAGGGGAGCTCCTACGAGCAGTACTTC
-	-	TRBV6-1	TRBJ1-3	CASSEMVGGLHGNTIYF	TGTGCCAGCAGTGAAATGGTGGGGGGCTTACACGGAAACACCATATATTTT
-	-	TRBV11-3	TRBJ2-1	CASSLGTKGEQFF	TGTGCCAGCAGCTTAGGAACTAAGGGTGAGCAGTTCTTC
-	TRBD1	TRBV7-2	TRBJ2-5	CASSRGTGGRLETQYF	TGTGCCAGCAGCCGTGGGACAGGGGGCAGGTTAGAGACCCAGTACTTC
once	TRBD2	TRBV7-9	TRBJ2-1	CASSSGRARSYNEQFF	TGTGCCAGCAGCTCCGGGAGGGCTAGGTCCTACAATGAGCAGTTCTTC
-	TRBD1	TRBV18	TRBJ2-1	CASSRDRVDEQFF	TGTGCCAGCTCACGGGACAGGGTCGATGAGCAGTTCTTC
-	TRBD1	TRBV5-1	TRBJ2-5	CASSGRGQETQYF	TGCGCCAGCAGCGGCAGGGGGCAGGAGACCCAGTACTTC
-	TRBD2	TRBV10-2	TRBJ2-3	CASSGTSGGARVGTDTQYF	TGCGCCAGCAGCGGGACTAGCGGGGGGGCGAGGGTGGGCACAGATACGCAGTATTTT
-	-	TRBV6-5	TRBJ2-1	CASRPLQGIWQFF	TGTGCCAGCAGGCCACTACAGGGAATATGGCAGTTCTTC
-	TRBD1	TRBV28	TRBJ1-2	CASQDRFFDYGYTF	TGTGCCAGCCAGGACAGGTTTTTTGACTATGGCTACACCTTC
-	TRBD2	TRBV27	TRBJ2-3	CASSMGLAADTQYF	TGTGCCAGCAGTATGGGGCTAGCGGCGGATACGCAGTATTTT
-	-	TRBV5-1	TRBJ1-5	CASSLGTSYDNQPQHF	TGCGCCAGCAGCTTAGGGACCTCTTATGACAATCAGCCCCAGCATTTT
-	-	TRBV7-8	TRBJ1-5	CASSSGTLYSNQPQHF	TGTGCCAGCAGCTCCGGGACACTTTATAGCAATCAGCCCCAGCATTTT
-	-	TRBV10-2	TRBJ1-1	CASSGTMTGNTEAFF	TGCGCCAGCAGTGGGACGATGACAGGGAACACTGAAGCTTTCTTT
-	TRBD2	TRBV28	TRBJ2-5	CASSLGGAARETQYF	TGTGCCAGCAGTCTCGGGGGGGCCGCTCGGGAGACCCAGTACTTC
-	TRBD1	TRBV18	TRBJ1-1	CASSGRQGAIPEAFF	TGTGCCAGCTCCGGGAGACAGGGGGCGATCCCCGAAGCTTTCTTT
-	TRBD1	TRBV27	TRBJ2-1	CASSFTGANNEQFF	TGTGCCAGCAGTTTTACAGGGGCAAACAATGAGCAGTTCTTC
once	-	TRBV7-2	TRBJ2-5	CASSFSREQETQYF	TGTGCCAGCAGCTTCAGCAGGGAGCAAGAGACCCAGTACTTC
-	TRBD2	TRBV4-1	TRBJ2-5	CASSPRSGVGETQYF	TGCGCCAGCAGCCCACGGAGCGGGGTCGGGGAGACCCAGTACTTC
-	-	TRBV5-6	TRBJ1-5	CASSLDGGRQPQHF	TGTGCCAGCAGCTTGGATGGGGGTAGGCAGCCCCAGCATTTT
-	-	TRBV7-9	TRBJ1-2	CASSLSQAGGYTF	TGTGCCAGCAGCTTATCACAGGCCGGTGGCTACACCTTC
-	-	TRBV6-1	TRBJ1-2	CASSEVSGPAGGYTF	TGTGCCAGCAGTGAAGTTTCGGGCCCCGCTGGTGGCTACACCTTC
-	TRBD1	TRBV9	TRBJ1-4	CASSAGWDSPNEKLFF	TGTGCCAGCAGCGCCGGATGGGACAGTCCTAATGAAAAACTGTTTTTT
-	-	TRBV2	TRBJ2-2	CASSRDTGELFF	TGTGCCAGCAGTCGCGACACCGGGGAGCTGTTTTTT
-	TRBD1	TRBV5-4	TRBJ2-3	CASSPRQGTDTQYF	TGTGCCAGCAGCCCCAGACAGGGAACAGATACGCAGTATTTT
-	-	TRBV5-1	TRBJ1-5	CASSLVPGNQPQHF	TGCGCCAGCAGCTTGGTTCCAGGCAATCAGCCCCAGCATTTT
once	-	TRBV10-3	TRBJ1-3	CAISASVGVSGNTIYF	TGTGCCATCAGCGCCTCGGTGGGGGTCTCTGGAAACACCATATATTTT
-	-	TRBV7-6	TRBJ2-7	CASSPTQGAYEQYF	TGTGCCAGCAGCCCCACACAGGGAGCCTACGAGCAGTACTTC
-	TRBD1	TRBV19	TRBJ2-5	CASSRDRGSETQYF	TGTGCCAGTAGCCGGGACAGGGGTTCGGAGACCCAGTACTTC
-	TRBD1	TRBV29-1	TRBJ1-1	CSVAEGADTEAFF	TGCAGCGTTGCGGAGGGGGCGGACACTGAAGCTTTCTTT
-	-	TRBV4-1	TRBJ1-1	CASSQKRGVDTEAFF	TGCGCCAGCAGCCAAAAGCGCGGAGTGGACACTGAAGCTTTCTTT
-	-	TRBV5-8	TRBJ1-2	CASSPGLRDYTF	TGTGCCAGCAGCCCGGGACTCCGTGACTACACCTTC
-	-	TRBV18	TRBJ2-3	CASSPTPSTDTQYF	TGTGCCAGCTCACCGACCCCTAGCACTGATACGCAGTATTTT
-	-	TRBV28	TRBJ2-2	CASSASDWRQRLGGTGELFF	TGTGCCAGCAGTGCCTCGGACTGGCGACAGAGACTAGGTGGCACCGGGGAGCTGTTTTTT
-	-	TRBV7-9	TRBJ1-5	CASSRADVSNQPQHF	TGTGCCAGCAGCCGAGCGGACGTGAGTAATCAGCCCCAGCATTTT
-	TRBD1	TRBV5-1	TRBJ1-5	CASSPDGDRVGQPQHF	TGCGCCAGCAGCCCTGACGGGGACAGGGTGGGACAGCCCCAGCATTTT
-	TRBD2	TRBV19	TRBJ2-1	CASMGREAGAYNEQFF	TGTGCCAGTATGGGGAGAGAAGCGGGAGCCTACAATGAGCAGTTCTTC
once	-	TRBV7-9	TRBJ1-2	CASTPAYGYTF	TGTGCCAGCACCCCAGCCTATGGCTACACCTTC
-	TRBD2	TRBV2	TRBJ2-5	CASSDLLAGGSETQYF	TGTGCCAGCAGTGATTTGCTAGCGGGGGGGTCCGAGACCCAGTACTTC
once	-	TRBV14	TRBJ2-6	CASRSGRLFSSGANVLTF	TGTGCCAGCAGGAGCGGGCGGCTATTTAGCTCTGGGGCCAACGTCCTGACTTTC
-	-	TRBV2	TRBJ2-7	CASSLGGGQTSAEQYF	TGTGCCAGCAGCCTAGGGGGTGGCCAGACCTCTGCCGAGCAGTACTTC
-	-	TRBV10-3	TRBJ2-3	CAISESRGWAAADTQYF	TGTGCCATCAGTGAGTCCCGCGGATGGGCAGCCGCAGATACGCAGTATTTT